This is a list of T cell receptor beta chains from one sample in a study of shared clonotypes between healthy human individuals. Repertoires were generated with immunoSEQ multiplex PCR, while TCRdb's copy carries only in-frame clones and drops some. The sample consists of around 510,000 clones, about 96% of them appearing once. The specimen sequenced was naive CD4+ T cells sorted from blood. These receptors were obtained from a woman in her twenties or thirties in good health. CDR3s include the opening cysteine and the closing phenylalanine or tryptophan. The D gene is left open where the match is weak. Size tells how often a clone was seen (once, few, many) or the class of an expanded clone, and some rows leave it out.

d_call: -
clone_size: -
v_call: TRBV5-1
j_call: TRBJ2-2
cdr3_nt: TGCGCCAGCAGCGGGAGCCCGGACTCCTCCACCGGGGAGCTGTTTTTT
cdr3_aa: CASSGSPDSSTGELFF

d_call: TRBD2
clone_size: -
v_call: TRBV25-1
j_call: TRBJ2-1
cdr3_nt: TGTGCCAGCAGTGCCCTTCTAGCGGAACTTATCAATGAGCAGTTCTTC
cdr3_aa: CASSALLAELINEQFF

d_call: -
clone_size: -
v_call: TRBV29-1
j_call: TRBJ2-7
cdr3_nt: TGCAGCGTTGGGGTCAGGACCTACGAGCAGTACTTC
cdr3_aa: CSVGVRTYEQYF

d_call: -
clone_size: -
v_call: TRBV15
j_call: TRBJ2-7
cdr3_nt: TGTGCCACCAGCAGGGAGCGGGTTTCCTCCTACGAGCAGTACTTC
cdr3_aa: CATSRERVSSYEQYF

d_call: -
clone_size: -
v_call: TRBV18
j_call: TRBJ1-1
cdr3_nt: TGTGCCAGCTCACCATCAGGGGCCCTACTCATGAACACTGAAGCTTTCTTT
cdr3_aa: CASSPSGALLMNTEAFF

d_call: -
clone_size: -
v_call: TRBV5-1
j_call: TRBJ2-7
cdr3_nt: TGCGCCAGCAGCTTGGAGGGGAGGAAGAACTCCTACGAGCAGTACTTC
cdr3_aa: CASSLEGRKNSYEQYF

d_call: -
clone_size: -
v_call: TRBV23-1
j_call: TRBJ2-7
cdr3_nt: TGCGCCAGCAGTCAAGCAGAAGGGGGCCGCGGGAGAGAGCAGTACTTC
cdr3_aa: CASSQAEGGRGREQYF

d_call: -
clone_size: -
v_call: TRBV7-2
j_call: TRBJ1-1
cdr3_nt: TGTGCCAGCAGCCCCCCAACAGCCAACACTGAAGCTTTCTTT
cdr3_aa: CASSPPTANTEAFF

d_call: -
clone_size: -
v_call: TRBV6-1
j_call: TRBJ1-2
cdr3_nt: TGTGCCAGCAGTGAATTGTCTCTCCGACAGAATGGCTACACCTTC
cdr3_aa: CASSELSLRQNGYTF

d_call: -
clone_size: -
v_call: TRBV19
j_call: TRBJ2-3
cdr3_nt: TGTGCCAGTGATCGAGGGATGAAGACAGATACGCAGTATTTT
cdr3_aa: CASDRGMKTDTQYF

d_call: -
clone_size: -
v_call: TRBV18
j_call: TRBJ1-4
cdr3_nt: TGTGCCAGCTCACCGCAGACAACTAATGAAAAACTGTTTTTT
cdr3_aa: CASSPQTTNEKLFF

d_call: -
clone_size: -
v_call: TRBV10-3
j_call: TRBJ2-3
cdr3_nt: TGTGCCATCAGTGAGTCTCTAGGGGCGACAGATACGCAGTATTTT
cdr3_aa: CAISESLGATDTQYF

d_call: -
clone_size: once
v_call: TRBV28
j_call: TRBJ2-1
cdr3_nt: TGTGCCAGCAGGTCGCATGGGAGCTACAATGAGCAGTTCTTC
cdr3_aa: CASRSHGSYNEQFF

d_call: TRBD2
clone_size: -
v_call: TRBV27
j_call: TRBJ2-1
cdr3_nt: TGTGCCAGCAGTGCCCCCGGGACTCCGGGGGGTAGAACTAGCTCCTACAATGAGCAGTTCTTC
cdr3_aa: CASSAPGTPGGRTSSYNEQFF

d_call: TRBD1
clone_size: -
v_call: TRBV28
j_call: TRBJ2-5
cdr3_nt: TGTGCCAGCAGTCGTGACAGGGGGAAGACCCAGTACTTC
cdr3_aa: CASSRDRGKTQYF

d_call: TRBD2
clone_size: -
v_call: TRBV4-1
j_call: TRBJ2-7
cdr3_nt: TGCGCCAGCAGCCAAGAAACGAGACTAGCGGGCGTCGCCTACGAGCAGTACTTC
cdr3_aa: CASSQETRLAGVAYEQYF

d_call: -
clone_size: -
v_call: TRBV5-6
j_call: TRBJ2-7
cdr3_nt: TGTGCCAGCAGTCTTCCGGGAGCAGCCTACGAGCAGTACTTC
cdr3_aa: CASSLPGAAYEQYF

d_call: -
clone_size: -
v_call: TRBV19
j_call: TRBJ1-2
cdr3_nt: TGTGCCAGTACCGCGGCCTGGATGAACTATGGCTACACCTTC
cdr3_aa: CASTAAWMNYGYTF

d_call: -
clone_size: -
v_call: TRBV28
j_call: TRBJ2-7
cdr3_nt: TGTGCCAGCAGTTCGGACAGACCTTCCGAGCAGTACTTC
cdr3_aa: CASSSDRPSEQYF

d_call: TRBD1
clone_size: -
v_call: TRBV28
j_call: TRBJ2-7
cdr3_nt: TGTGCCAGCAGTTCCGGACAGGGGCCCTACGAGCAGTACTTC
cdr3_aa: CASSSGQGPYEQYF

d_call: TRBD2
clone_size: -
v_call: TRBV6-1
j_call: TRBJ2-2
cdr3_nt: TGTGCCAGCAGTGGGGGCGGGAGGGCGAACACCGGGGAGCTGTTTTTT
cdr3_aa: CASSGGGRANTGELFF

d_call: -
clone_size: once
v_call: TRBV28
j_call: TRBJ2-1
cdr3_nt: TGTGCCAGCAGTTTATTGGACGGACAGAAGCAGTTCTTC
cdr3_aa: CASSLLDGQKQFF

d_call: -
clone_size: -
v_call: TRBV12-5
j_call: TRBJ1-2
cdr3_nt: TGTGCTAGTGGCCCTACTCGGACCTGGTGGGGCTATGGCTACACCTTC
cdr3_aa: CASGPTRTWWGYGYTF

d_call: -
clone_size: -
v_call: TRBV18
j_call: TRBJ2-5
cdr3_nt: TGTGCCAGCTCACCAAACACCCAAGAGACCCAGTACTTC
cdr3_aa: CASSPNTQETQYF

d_call: -
clone_size: -
v_call: TRBV27
j_call: TRBJ1-1
cdr3_nt: TGTGCCAGCAGTCTCCAGGAAAACACTGAAGCTTTCTTT
cdr3_aa: CASSLQENTEAFF

d_call: TRBD1
clone_size: -
v_call: TRBV2
j_call: TRBJ2-3
cdr3_nt: TGTGCCAGCATACGACAGGGGGCCACAGATACGCAGTATTTT
cdr3_aa: CASIRQGATDTQYF

d_call: -
clone_size: once
v_call: TRBV7-2
j_call: TRBJ1-3
cdr3_nt: TGTGCCAGCAGCTTAAGGGGGACCTCTGGAAACACCATATATTTT
cdr3_aa: CASSLRGTSGNTIYF

d_call: TRBD1
clone_size: -
v_call: TRBV28
j_call: TRBJ2-1
cdr3_nt: TGTGCCAGCAGTACCCAGGACAGGAACAATGAGCAGTTCTTC
cdr3_aa: CASSTQDRNNEQFF

d_call: -
clone_size: -
v_call: TRBV19
j_call: TRBJ1-5
cdr3_nt: TGTGCCAGTAGTATGATGGGGGGGGTTAGCAATCAGCCCCAGCATTTT
cdr3_aa: CASSMMGGVSNQPQHF

d_call: -
clone_size: -
v_call: TRBV5-1
j_call: TRBJ2-7
cdr3_nt: TGCGCCAGCAGCTCCGGGAGCGGGCCCGGCTACGAGCAGTACTTC
cdr3_aa: CASSSGSGPGYEQYF

d_call: -
clone_size: -
v_call: TRBV29-1
j_call: TRBJ2-1
cdr3_nt: TGCAGCGTTGGAATCTACAATGAGCAGTTCTTC
cdr3_aa: CSVGIYNEQFF

d_call: -
clone_size: -
v_call: TRBV7-2
j_call: TRBJ1-1
cdr3_nt: TGTGCCAGCAGCTTAGGGTACCGATCGGGGGTGGGTACTGAAGCTTTCTTT
cdr3_aa: CASSLGYRSGVGTEAFF

d_call: -
clone_size: -
v_call: TRBV6-4
j_call: TRBJ2-3
cdr3_nt: TGTGCCAGCAGTGACGACTCAGATACGCAGTATTTT
cdr3_aa: CASSDDSDTQYF

d_call: TRBD1
clone_size: -
v_call: TRBV5-1
j_call: TRBJ1-2
cdr3_nt: TGCGCCAGCAGCTCACCCGGACAGGGGCGCTATGGCTACACCTTC
cdr3_aa: CASSSPGQGRYGYTF

d_call: TRBD1
clone_size: -
v_call: TRBV19
j_call: TRBJ2-7
cdr3_nt: TGTGCCAGTAGTATAGGAGGACAGGGGGTCGAGCAGTACTTC
cdr3_aa: CASSIGGQGVEQYF

d_call: TRBD2
clone_size: -
v_call: TRBV9
j_call: TRBJ2-5
cdr3_nt: TGTGCCAGCAGTGAACTAGCGGGAGGACGGGGAGAGACCCAGTACTTC
cdr3_aa: CASSELAGGRGETQYF

d_call: -
clone_size: -
v_call: TRBV5-4
j_call: TRBJ2-7
cdr3_nt: TGTGCCAGCAGCCTGGACGGGGTCCTATTTGATTCCGCGTACTTC
cdr3_aa: CASSLDGVLFDSAYF

d_call: -
clone_size: few
v_call: TRBV6-1
j_call: TRBJ2-7
cdr3_nt: TGTGCCAGCAGTAGGACCGAGTCCTACGAGCAGTACTTC
cdr3_aa: CASSRTESYEQYF

d_call: -
clone_size: once
v_call: TRBV7-9
j_call: TRBJ2-7
cdr3_nt: TGTGCCAGCAGCAGCCGGGACGCTTACGAGCAGTACTTC
cdr3_aa: CASSSRDAYEQYF

d_call: -
clone_size: -
v_call: TRBV7-2
j_call: TRBJ2-3
cdr3_nt: TGTGCCAGCAGCTGGGACCACAATACGCAGTATTTT
cdr3_aa: CASSWDHNTQYF

d_call: -
clone_size: -
v_call: TRBV5-1
j_call: TRBJ2-5
cdr3_nt: TGCGCCAGCAGCTTGGCCCTAGCCCGAGAGACCCAGTACTTC
cdr3_aa: CASSLALARETQYF

d_call: -
clone_size: -
v_call: TRBV5-1
j_call: TRBJ2-5
cdr3_nt: TGCGCCAGCAGCTTGACGAGCGGAAGGATTCAAGAGACCCAGTACTTC
cdr3_aa: CASSLTSGRIQETQYF

d_call: TRBD2
clone_size: -
v_call: TRBV4-1
j_call: TRBJ2-7
cdr3_nt: TGCGCCAGCAGCCTAGGACTAGCCGTAAGCTCCTACGAGCAGTACTTC
cdr3_aa: CASSLGLAVSSYEQYF

d_call: -
clone_size: -
v_call: TRBV28
j_call: TRBJ2-6
cdr3_nt: TGTGCCAGCAGTTTCATGGGCAGGTCCTCTGGGGCCAACGTCCTGACTTTC
cdr3_aa: CASSFMGRSSGANVLTF

d_call: TRBD2
clone_size: -
v_call: TRBV2
j_call: TRBJ2-3
cdr3_nt: TGTGCCAGCAGTAGCGGGGGGCTCACAGATACGCAGTATTTT
cdr3_aa: CASSSGGLTDTQYF

d_call: -
clone_size: -
v_call: TRBV30
j_call: TRBJ1-2
cdr3_nt: TGTGCCTGGAGTTTCTGGGCGCCGCCTGGGGAATGCTACACCTTC
cdr3_aa: CAWSFWAPPGECYTF